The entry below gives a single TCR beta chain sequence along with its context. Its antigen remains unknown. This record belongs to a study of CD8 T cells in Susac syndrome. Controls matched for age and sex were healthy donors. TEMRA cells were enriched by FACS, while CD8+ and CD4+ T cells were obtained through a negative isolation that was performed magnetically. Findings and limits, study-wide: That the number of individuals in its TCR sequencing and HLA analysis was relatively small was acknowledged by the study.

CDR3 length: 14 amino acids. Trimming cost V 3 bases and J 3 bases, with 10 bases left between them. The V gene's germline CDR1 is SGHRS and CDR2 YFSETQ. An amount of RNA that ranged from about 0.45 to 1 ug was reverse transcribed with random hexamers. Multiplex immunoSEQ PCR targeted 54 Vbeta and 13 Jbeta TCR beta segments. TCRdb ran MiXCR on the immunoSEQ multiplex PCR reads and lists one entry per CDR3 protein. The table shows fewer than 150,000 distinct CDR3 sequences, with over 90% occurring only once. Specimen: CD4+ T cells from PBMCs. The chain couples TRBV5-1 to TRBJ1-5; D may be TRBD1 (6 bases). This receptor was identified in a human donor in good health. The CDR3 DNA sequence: TGCGCCAGCAGCTGGTCAGGGGCCAATCAGCCCCAGCATTTT. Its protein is CASSWSGANQPQHF.